The rows below give T cell receptor beta chains drawn from one sample of a study of identical twins. MiXCR, run by TCRdb on the 5' RACE reads, gives a single entry per CDR3 protein. The table records under 450,000 distinct CDR3 sequences, about 18% of them present only once. Sequencing was carried out using naive T cells sorted from blood. The receptor source for this set is a man between 50 and 59 years old in good health. CDR3s include the opening cysteine and the closing phenylalanine or tryptophan. D genes are given only for firm matches. Clone size appears in some rows only: once, few, many, or a class for an expanded clone.

DNA: TGTGCCAGCAGCGTAGATCTGAACACTGAAGCTTTCTTT; CDR3: CASSVDLNTEAFF; V: TRBV9; D: NA; size: NA; J: TRBJ1-1
DNA: TGTGCCAGCAGCCTAAGATCTAGCGGTGACCAGACCCAGTACTTC; CDR3: CASSLRSSGDQTQYF; V: TRBV7-9; D: TRBD2; size: many; J: TRBJ2-5
DNA: TGTGCCAGCTCACCACCGAGCCAGGGGGCGGGCGAGCAGTACTTC; CDR3: CASSPPSQGAGEQYF; V: TRBV18; D: TRBD1; size: many; J: TRBJ2-7
DNA: TGTGCCTGGGAAGCCTACAATGAGCAGTTCTTC; CDR3: CAWEAYNEQFF; V: TRBV30; D: NA; size: few; J: TRBJ2-1
DNA: TGTGCCAGCAGGTCGGGACAGGCTCGGTTTCGTGATGAGCTGTTTTTT; CDR3: CASRSGQARFRDELFF; V: TRBV6-1; D: TRBD1; size: NA; J: TRBJ2-2
DNA: TGTGCCAGCAGTGTGGAGGGGTCCTACAATGAGCAGTTCTTC; CDR3: CASSVEGSYNEQFF; V: TRBV28; D: NA; size: many; J: TRBJ2-1
DNA: TGCGCCAGCAGCTTGGGGGCAGGGGCGATCTCCGAGCAGTACTTC; CDR3: CASSLGAGAISEQYF; V: TRBV5-1; D: NA; size: NA; J: TRBJ2-7
DNA: TGCAGTGCTCCCCGGGACAGGAGCTCCTACGAGCAGTACTTC; CDR3: CSAPRDRSSYEQYF; V: TRBV20-1; D: TRBD1; size: few; J: TRBJ2-7
DNA: TGCGCCAGCAGCCGAGGGACTAGCGGGGGGGCCTTAGATACGCAGTATTTT; CDR3: CASSRGTSGGALDTQYF; V: TRBV4-1; D: TRBD2; size: many; J: TRBJ2-3
DNA: TGTGCCAGCAGCTTATTTCTCCGGGGGCTATACAATGAGCAGTTCTTC; CDR3: CASSLFLRGLYNEQFF; V: TRBV7-2; D: NA; size: few; J: TRBJ2-1
DNA: TGTGCCAGCTCAAGCGGGGGCAACTATGGCTACACCTTC; CDR3: CASSSGGNYGYTF; V: TRBV18; D: NA; size: few; J: TRBJ1-2
DNA: TGCAGTGCTAGAACGACAGGGACCAAAAATAACTATGGCTACACCTTC; CDR3: CSARTTGTKNNYGYTF; V: TRBV20-1; D: TRBD1; size: NA; J: TRBJ1-2
DNA: TGTGCCAGCAGCTTGGGAACTAGCGGTAGGGTGGATACGCAGTATTTT; CDR3: CASSLGTSGRVDTQYF; V: TRBV5-5; D: TRBD2; size: many; J: TRBJ2-3
DNA: TGCGCCAGCAGCTTGGAACCGGGGGCGGATACTGAAGCTTTCTTT; CDR3: CASSLEPGADTEAFF; V: TRBV5-1; D: NA; size: few; J: TRBJ1-1
DNA: TGTGCCAGCACATCGTCAGTTGATGAAGCTTTCTTT; CDR3: CASTSSVDEAFF; V: TRBV11-2; D: NA; size: few; J: TRBJ1-1
DNA: TGTGCCAGCAGTTTATTCACGCGGGGGGTGGTTATCAATGAGCAGTTCTTC; CDR3: CASSLFTRGVVINEQFF; V: TRBV27; D: TRBD2; size: NA; J: TRBJ2-1
DNA: TGCGCCAGCAGCTTGTTGGCTACTACTAGCACAGATACGCAGTATTTT; CDR3: CASSLLATTSTDTQYF; V: TRBV5-1; D: NA; size: few; J: TRBJ2-3
DNA: TGTGCCAGCAGGTACAGGGGAAGCTCCTACGAGCAGTACTTC; CDR3: CASRYRGSSYEQYF; V: TRBV27; D: TRBD1; size: NA; J: TRBJ2-7
DNA: TGTGCCAGCAGCGGATCTATGGGGCAGTCCTACACTGAAGCTTTCTTT; CDR3: CASSGSMGQSYTEAFF; V: TRBV7-9; D: NA; size: many; J: TRBJ1-1
DNA: TGTGCCAGCAGTTCCGACGGACCGATGCAGTATTTT; CDR3: CASSSDGPMQYF; V: TRBV12-3/TRBV12-4; D: NA; size: NA; J: TRBJ2-3
DNA: TGTGCCAGCAGCCCTGACAGGGTTGAGATCGGGGAGCTGTTTTTT; CDR3: CASSPDRVEIGELFF; V: TRBV5-6; D: TRBD1; size: few; J: TRBJ2-2
DNA: TGTGCCAGCAGTTTATCTTCTAAAATCCACGAGCAGTACTTC; CDR3: CASSLSSKIHEQYF; V: TRBV28; D: NA; size: NA; J: TRBJ2-7
DNA: TGCGCCAGCAGCCAAGGGAGCGGGACCTTGAATGAGCAGTTCTTC; CDR3: CASSQGSGTLNEQFF; V: TRBV4-3; D: TRBD2; size: many; J: TRBJ2-1
DNA: TGTGCCAGCAGCAGGACAGGGTCTCAGCCCCAGCATTTT; CDR3: CASSRTGSQPQHF; V: TRBV7-9; D: TRBD1; size: NA; J: TRBJ1-5
DNA: TGTGCCAGCAGCTCTCGACCTTTACAGGGGAACTATGGCTACACCTTC; CDR3: CASSSRPLQGNYGYTF; V: TRBV7-8; D: TRBD1; size: NA; J: TRBJ1-2
DNA: TGTGCCAGCAGCGTACAGGGGGCTGGTGGCTACACCTTC; CDR3: CASSVQGAGGYTF; V: TRBV9; D: TRBD1; size: few; J: TRBJ1-2
DNA: TGTGCCAGCAGATCTCAGGCGGTGGGGAGCACAGATACGCAGTATTTT; CDR3: CASRSQAVGSTDTQYF; V: TRBV6-5; D: NA; size: NA; J: TRBJ2-3
DNA: TGCGCCAGCAGCCCCGTGACAGGGAGGAACACTGAAGCTTTCTTT; CDR3: CASSPVTGRNTEAFF; V: TRBV5-1; D: TRBD1; size: few; J: TRBJ1-1
DNA: TGTGCCAGCAGTGTTCGAGACGGAAGCTCCTACGAGCAGTACTTC; CDR3: CASSVRDGSSYEQYF; V: TRBV6-1; D: NA; size: NA; J: TRBJ2-7
DNA: TGTGCCAGCAGCTTAGTGGTTGGGGGCACAGATTTCTATGGCTACACCTTC; CDR3: CASSLVVGGTDFYGYTF; V: TRBV7-2; D: NA; size: few; J: TRBJ1-2
DNA: TGTGCCATCAGTGAAGAAGGGGCGGGGAATGAGCAGTTCTTC; CDR3: CAISEEGAGNEQFF; V: TRBV10-3; D: NA; size: NA; J: TRBJ2-1
DNA: TGCAGTGCCTTGTGGGGTAATGCCGGAAACACCATATATTTT; CDR3: CSALWGNAGNTIYF; V: TRBV20-1; D: NA; size: many; J: TRBJ1-3
DNA: TGTGCCAGCAGTTTATACTATACACAAGAGACCCAGTACTTC; CDR3: CASSLYYTQETQYF; V: TRBV28; D: NA; size: NA; J: TRBJ2-5
DNA: TGTGCCAGCAGTTTCCCCCCCACGCTAGCGGGACCGCCGGCCGTTGAGCAGTTCTTC; CDR3: CASSFPPTLAGPPAVEQFF; V: TRBV28; D: TRBD2; size: many; J: TRBJ2-1
DNA: TGTGCCATCAAGGGTCTAGCGGGAGCCGGGGAGCTGTTTTTT; CDR3: CAIKGLAGAGELFF; V: TRBV10-3; D: TRBD2; size: many; J: TRBJ2-2
DNA: TGTGCCAGCAGTTTACTCCATCGGGACAGGAACACCGGGGAGCTGTTTTTT; CDR3: CASSLLHRDRNTGELFF; V: TRBV12-3/TRBV12-4; D: TRBD1; size: few; J: TRBJ2-2
DNA: TGCGCCAGCAGCCAAGAAATAGGTTACAGCTCTGAAGCTTTCTTT; CDR3: CASSQEIGYSSEAFF; V: TRBV4-3; D: NA; size: NA; J: TRBJ1-1
DNA: TGTGCCTGTAGATTCCGGGACAGGCGGGTCGGCTCTGGAAACACCATATATTTT; CDR3: CACRFRDRRVGSGNTIYF; V: TRBV30; D: TRBD1; size: few; J: TRBJ1-3
DNA: TGTGCCAGCAGTTACTTTGGCAGGGGGTTCGGCACTGAAGCTTTCTTT; CDR3: CASSYFGRGFGTEAFF; V: TRBV6-5; D: TRBD1; size: many; J: TRBJ1-1
DNA: TGTGCCAGCAGAGACGGACAGCCGAACACTGAAGCTTTCTTT; CDR3: CASRDGQPNTEAFF; V: TRBV6-2/TRBV6-3; D: NA; size: NA; J: TRBJ1-1